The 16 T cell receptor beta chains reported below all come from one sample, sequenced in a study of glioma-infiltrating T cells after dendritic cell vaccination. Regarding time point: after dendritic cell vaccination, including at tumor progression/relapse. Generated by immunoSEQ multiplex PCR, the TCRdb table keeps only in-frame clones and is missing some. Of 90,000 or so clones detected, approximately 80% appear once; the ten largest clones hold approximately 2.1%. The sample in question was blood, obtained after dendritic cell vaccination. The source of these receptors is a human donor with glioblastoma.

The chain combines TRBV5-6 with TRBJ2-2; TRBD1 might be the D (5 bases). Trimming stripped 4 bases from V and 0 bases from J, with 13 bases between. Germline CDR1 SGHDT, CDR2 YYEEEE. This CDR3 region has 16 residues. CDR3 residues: CASSGDSLPNTGELFF. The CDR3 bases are TGTGCCAGCAGCGGTGACAGCCTACCGAACACCGGGGAGCTGTTTTTT.

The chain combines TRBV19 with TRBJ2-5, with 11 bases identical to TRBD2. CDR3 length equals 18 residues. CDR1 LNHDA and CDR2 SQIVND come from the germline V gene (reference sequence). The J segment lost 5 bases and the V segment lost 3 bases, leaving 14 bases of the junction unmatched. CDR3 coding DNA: TGTGCCAGTAGTATCGGGCTAGCGGGGGGATCACGAGGGGAGACCCAGTACTTC. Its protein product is CASSIGLAGGSRGETQYF. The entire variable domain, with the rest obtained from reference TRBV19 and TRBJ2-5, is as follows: DGGITQSPKYLFRKEGQNVTLSCEQNLNHDAMYWYRQDPGQGLRLIYYSQIVNDFQKGDIAEGYSVSREKKESFPLTVTSAQKNPTAFYLCASSIGLAGGSRGETQYFGPGTRLLVL.

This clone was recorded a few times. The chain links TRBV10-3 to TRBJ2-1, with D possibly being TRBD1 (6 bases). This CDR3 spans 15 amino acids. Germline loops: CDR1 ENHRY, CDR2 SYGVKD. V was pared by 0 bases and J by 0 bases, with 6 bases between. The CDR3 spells CAISESGGSYNEQFF. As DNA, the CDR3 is TGTGCCATCAGTGAGTCAGGGGGCTCCTACAATGAGCAGTTCTTC.

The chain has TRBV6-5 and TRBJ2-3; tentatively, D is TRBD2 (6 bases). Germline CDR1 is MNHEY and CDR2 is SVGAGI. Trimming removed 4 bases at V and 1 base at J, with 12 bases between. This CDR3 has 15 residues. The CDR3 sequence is CASSSLGGRTDTQYF. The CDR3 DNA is TGTGCCAGCAGTTCCTTGGGGGGACGCACAGATACGCAGTATTTT.

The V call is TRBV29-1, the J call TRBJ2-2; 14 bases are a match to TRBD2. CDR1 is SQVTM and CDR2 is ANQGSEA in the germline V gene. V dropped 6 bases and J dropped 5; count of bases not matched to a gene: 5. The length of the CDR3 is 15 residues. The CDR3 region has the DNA TGCAGCGTACCGGGACTAGCGGGAGCTACCGGGGAGCTGTTTTTT. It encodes CSVPGLAGATGELFF.

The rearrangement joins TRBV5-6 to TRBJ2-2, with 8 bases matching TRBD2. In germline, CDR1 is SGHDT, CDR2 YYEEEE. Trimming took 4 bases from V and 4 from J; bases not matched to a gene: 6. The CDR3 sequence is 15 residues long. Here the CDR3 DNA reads TGTGCCAGCAGCCGACGGGGGGGAGTCACCGGGGAGCTGTTTTTT. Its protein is CASSRRGGVTGELFF.

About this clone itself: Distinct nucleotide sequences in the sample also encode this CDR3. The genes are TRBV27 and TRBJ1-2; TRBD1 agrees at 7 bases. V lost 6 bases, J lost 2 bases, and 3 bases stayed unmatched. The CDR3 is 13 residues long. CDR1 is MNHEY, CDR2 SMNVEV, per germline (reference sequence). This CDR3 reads CASSPRGNYGYTF. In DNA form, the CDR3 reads TGTGCCAGCAGCCCCAGGGGGAACTATGGCTACACCTTC.

The CDR3 DNA follows: TGTGCCAGCAGCTCTAACCGCCCGACAGGGGGCGCAGGCTACACCTTC. Encoded protein: CASSSNRPTGGAGYTF. The chain carries TRBV7-2 and TRBJ1-2; 10 bases are a match to TRBD1. This CDR3 is built from 16 residues. V gave up 4 bases and J gave up 8 bases; unmatched junction bases: 13. The germline V gene has CDR1 SGHTA and CDR2 FQGNSA. Using reference TRBV7-2 and TRBJ1-2 for the parts outside the CDR3, the full variable domain is GAGVSQSPSNKVTEKGKDVELRCDPISGHTALYWYRQSLGQGLEFLIYFQGNSAPDKSGLPSDRFSAERTGGSVSTLTIQRTQQEDSAVYLCASSSNRPTGGAGYTFGSGTRLTVV.

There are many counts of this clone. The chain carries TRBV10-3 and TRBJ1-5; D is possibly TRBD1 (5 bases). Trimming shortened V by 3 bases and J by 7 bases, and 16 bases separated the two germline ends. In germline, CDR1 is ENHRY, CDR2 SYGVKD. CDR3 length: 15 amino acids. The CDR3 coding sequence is TGTGCCATCAGTGACTCAGGGCGCGGGGTCCAGCCCCAGCATTTT. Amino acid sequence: CAISDSGRGVQPQHF.

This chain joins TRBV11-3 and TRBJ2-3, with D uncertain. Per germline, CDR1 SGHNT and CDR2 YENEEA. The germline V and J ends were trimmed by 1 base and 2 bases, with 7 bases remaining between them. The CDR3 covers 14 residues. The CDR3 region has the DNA TGTGCCAGCAGCTTAGCAGGCATCACAGATACGCAGTATTTT. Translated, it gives CASSLAGITDTQYF.

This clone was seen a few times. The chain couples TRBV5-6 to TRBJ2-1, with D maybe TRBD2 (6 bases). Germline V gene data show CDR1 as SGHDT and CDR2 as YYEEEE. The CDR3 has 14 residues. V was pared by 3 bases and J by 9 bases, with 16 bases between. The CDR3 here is CASSYMRQGGEQFF. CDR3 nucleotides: TGTGCCAGCAGCTATATGAGGCAGGGAGGTGAGCAGTTCTTC. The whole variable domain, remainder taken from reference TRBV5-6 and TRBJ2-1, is DAGVTQSPTHLIKTRGQQVTLRCSPKSGHDTVSWYQQALGQGPQFIFQYYEEEERQRGNFPDRFSGHQFPNYSSELNVNALLLGDSALYLCASSYMRQGGEQFFGPGTRLTVL.

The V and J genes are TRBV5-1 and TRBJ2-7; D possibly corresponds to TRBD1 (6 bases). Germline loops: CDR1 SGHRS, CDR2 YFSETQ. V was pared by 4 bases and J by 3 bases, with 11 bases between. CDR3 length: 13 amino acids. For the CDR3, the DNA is TGCGCCAGCAGCATGGACAGATACTACGAGCAGTACTTC. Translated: CASSMDRYYEQYF. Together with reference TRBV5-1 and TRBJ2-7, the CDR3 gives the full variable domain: KAGVTQTPRYLIKTRGQQVTLSCSPISGHRSVSWYQQTPGQGLQFLFEYFSETQRNKGNFPGRFSGRQFSNSRSEMNVSTLELGDSALYLCASSMDRYYEQYFGPGTRLTVT.

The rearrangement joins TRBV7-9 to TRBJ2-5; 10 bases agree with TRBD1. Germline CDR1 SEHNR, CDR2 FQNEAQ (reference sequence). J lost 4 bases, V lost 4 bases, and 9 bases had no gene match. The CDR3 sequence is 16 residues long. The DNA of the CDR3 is TGTGCCAGCAGCTCCCGTCGACAGGGGGCGGGAGAGACCCAGTACTTC. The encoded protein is CASSSRRQGAGETQYF.

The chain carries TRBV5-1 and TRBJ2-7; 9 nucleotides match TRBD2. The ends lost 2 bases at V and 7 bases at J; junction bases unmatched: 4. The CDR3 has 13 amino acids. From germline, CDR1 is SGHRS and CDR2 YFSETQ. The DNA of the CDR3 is TGCGCCAGCAGCTTTAGAGCGGGAGGTGAGCAGTACGTC. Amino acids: CASSFRAGGEQYV.

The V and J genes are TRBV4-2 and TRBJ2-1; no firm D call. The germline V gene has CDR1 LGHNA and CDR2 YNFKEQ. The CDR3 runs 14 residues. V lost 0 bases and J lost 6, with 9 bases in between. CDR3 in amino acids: CASSQEYGINEQFF. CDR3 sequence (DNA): TGTGCCAGCAGCCAAGAGTACGGTATCAATGAGCAGTTCTTC.

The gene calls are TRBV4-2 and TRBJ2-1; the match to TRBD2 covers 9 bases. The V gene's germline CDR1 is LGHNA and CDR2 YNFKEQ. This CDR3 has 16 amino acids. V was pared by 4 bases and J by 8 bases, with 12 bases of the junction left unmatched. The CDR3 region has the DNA TGTGCCAGCAGCCTCGGGGCTAGCGGGGTGGAGGATGAGCAGTTCTTC. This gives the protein CASSLGASGVEDEQFF.